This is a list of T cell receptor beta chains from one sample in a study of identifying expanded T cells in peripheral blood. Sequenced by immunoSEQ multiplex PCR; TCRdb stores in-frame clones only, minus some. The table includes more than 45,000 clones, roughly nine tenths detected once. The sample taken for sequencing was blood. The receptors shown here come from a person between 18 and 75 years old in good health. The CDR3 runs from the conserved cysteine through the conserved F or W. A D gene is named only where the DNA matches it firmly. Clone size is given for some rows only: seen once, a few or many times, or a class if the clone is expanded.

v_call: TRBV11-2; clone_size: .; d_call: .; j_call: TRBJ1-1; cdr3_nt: TGTGCCAGCAGCTTAGATCTGAGGAGTAACACTGAAGCTTTCTTT; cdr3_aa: CASSLDLRSNTEAFF
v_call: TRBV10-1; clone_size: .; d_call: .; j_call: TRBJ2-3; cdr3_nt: TGCGCCAGCAGTGAGTCGAATAGGGGGACCACAGATACGCAGTATTTT; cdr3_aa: CASSESNRGTTDTQYF
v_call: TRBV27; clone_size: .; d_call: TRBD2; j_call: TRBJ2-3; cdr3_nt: TGTGCCAGCAGCCGATGGACTAGCGGGGAAGATACGCAGTATTTT; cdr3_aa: CASSRWTSGEDTQYF
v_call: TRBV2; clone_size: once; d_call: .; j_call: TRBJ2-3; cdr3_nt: TGTGCCAGCTTTGGCGGGGGCCCTACAGATACGCAGTATTTT; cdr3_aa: CASFGGGPTDTQYF
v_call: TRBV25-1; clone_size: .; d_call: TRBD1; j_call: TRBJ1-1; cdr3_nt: TGTGCCAGCAGGGGAGGGACAGGTCGGAGAGGGTTCTTT; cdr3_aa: CASRGGTGRRGFF
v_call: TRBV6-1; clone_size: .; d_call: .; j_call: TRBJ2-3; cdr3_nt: TGTGCCAGCAGTGAAGGGGTAGACGCAGATACGCAGTATTTT; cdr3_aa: CASSEGVDADTQYF
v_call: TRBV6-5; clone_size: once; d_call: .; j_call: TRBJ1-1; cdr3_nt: TGTGCCAGCCGGGCGCCGGGGAAGAACACTGAAGCTTTCTTT; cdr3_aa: CASRAPGKNTEAFF
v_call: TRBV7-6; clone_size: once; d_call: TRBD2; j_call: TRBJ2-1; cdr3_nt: TGTGCCAGCAGCTTAGCCGCCGGGACTAGTCCCTACAATGAGCAGTTCTTC; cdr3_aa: CASSLAAGTSPYNEQFF
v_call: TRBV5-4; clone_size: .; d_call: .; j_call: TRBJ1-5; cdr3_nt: TGTGCCAGCAGCTTGGCCCGTCTGAGGCCCCAGCATTTT; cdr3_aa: CASSLARLRPQHF
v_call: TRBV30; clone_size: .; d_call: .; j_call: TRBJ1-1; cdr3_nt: TGTGCCTGGAGTAAAGGGGTACTGGGTGAAGCTTTCTTT; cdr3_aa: CAWSKGVLGEAFF
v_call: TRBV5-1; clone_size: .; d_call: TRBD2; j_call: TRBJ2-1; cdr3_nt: TGCGCCAGCAGCTTGAGACTAGCGGGAGGATCCTTTTACAATGAGCAGTTCTTC; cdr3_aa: CASSLRLAGGSFYNEQFF
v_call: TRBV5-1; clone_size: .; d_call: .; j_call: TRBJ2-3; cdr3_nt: TGCGCCAGCAGCGGGACCGACAAAATCTCTAGCACAGATACGCAGTATTTT; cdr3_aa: CASSGTDKISSTDTQYF